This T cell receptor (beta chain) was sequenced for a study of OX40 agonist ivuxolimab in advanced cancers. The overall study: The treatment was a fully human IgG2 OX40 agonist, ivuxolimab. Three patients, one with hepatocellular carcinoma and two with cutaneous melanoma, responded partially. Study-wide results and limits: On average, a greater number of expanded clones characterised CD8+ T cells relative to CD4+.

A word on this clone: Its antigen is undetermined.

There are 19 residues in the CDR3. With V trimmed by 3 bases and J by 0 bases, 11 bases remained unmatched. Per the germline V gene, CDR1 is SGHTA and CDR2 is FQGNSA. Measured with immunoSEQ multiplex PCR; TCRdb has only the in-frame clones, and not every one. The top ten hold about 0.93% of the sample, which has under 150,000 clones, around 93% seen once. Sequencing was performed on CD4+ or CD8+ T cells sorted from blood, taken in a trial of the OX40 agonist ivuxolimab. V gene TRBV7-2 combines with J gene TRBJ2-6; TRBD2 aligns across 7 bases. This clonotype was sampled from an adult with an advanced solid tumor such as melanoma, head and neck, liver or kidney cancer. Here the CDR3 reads CASSFRSGGSSSGANVLTF. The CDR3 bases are TGTGCCAGCAGCTTTCGCTCGGGAGGTTCCTCCTCTGGGGCCAACGTCCTGACTTTC.